The 17 T cell receptor beta chains reported below all come from one sample, sequenced in a study of shared clonotypes between healthy human individuals. The assay was immunoSEQ multiplex PCR, and TCRdb's table has in-frame clones only and misses some. This sample has 950,000 to 1,200,000 clones; approximately 77% occur once, and the top ten carry over 0.8%. Input material: memory CD4+ T cells from PBMCs. Subset denoted: CD45RA-negative fraction. These receptors were taken from a man aged 18 to 29 in good health. Some clones in this sample may be carry-over from other donors' samples.

The chain recombines TRBV5-1 with TRBJ2-6; no definite D call. Germline loops: CDR1 SGHRS, CDR2 YFSETQ. The V end was cut by 0 bases, the J end by 0 bases, with 7 bases between. CDR3 length: 16 residues. The CDR3 coding sequence is TGCGCCAGCAGCTTGGGCGGTTACTCTGGGGCCAACGTCCTGACTTTC. Translating it yields CASSLGGYSGANVLTF. Full variable domain (missing parts from reference TRBV5-1 and TRBJ2-6): KAGVTQTPRYLIKTRGQQVTLSCSPISGHRSVSWYQQTPGQGLQFLFEYFSETQRNKGNFPGRFSGRQFSNSRSEMNVSTLELGDSALYLCASSLGGYSGANVLTFGAGSRLTVL.

This CDR3 is CASSRTGTIAKNIQYF. DNA of the CDR3: TGTGCCAGCAGTCGAACCGGGACTATAGCCAAAAACATTCAGTACTTC. The chain joins TRBV28 to TRBJ2-4; 7 bases align to TRBD2. V shed 5 bases and J 0 bases; nucleotides not matched to a gene: 7. Germline V gene lookup returns CDR1 MDHEN and CDR2 SYDVKM. This CDR3 comprises 16 residues.

The chain employs TRBV4-2 and TRBJ1-2; TRBD1 matches at 8 bases. The V gene end was trimmed by 4 bases and the J gene end by 6 bases; junction bases not matched to a gene: 4. Germline-derived CDR1 and CDR2 are LGHNA and YNFKEQ. The CDR3 consists of 13 residues. CDR3 nucleotide sequence: TGTGCCAGCAGCCCAGGGGGCGAGGATGGCTACACCTTC. Its protein is CASSPGGEDGYTF.

J is TRBJ1-2 and V is TRBV29-1; 10 bases line up with TRBD1. The germline V gene encodes CDR1 SQVTM and CDR2 ANQGSEA. This CDR3 contains 14 residues. V lost 7 bases, J lost 5 bases, and 10 bases stayed unmatched. The CDR3 DNA is TGCAGCGCCGTGACAGGGGGCGAAAAGTATGGCTACACCTTC. The encoded protein is CSAVTGGEKYGYTF.

This clone was picked up a small number of times. The rearrangement uses TRBV28 and TRBJ2-7; 9 bases align to TRBD1. Germline V gives CDR1 MDHEN, CDR2 SYDVKM. Trimming cost V 6 bases and J 5 bases; bases outside gene matches: 11. The CDR3 length is 15 residues. DNA of the CDR3: TGTGCCAGCAGAAATCCGGGACAGGGAGCTCACGAGCAGTACTTC. Its protein is CASRNPGQGAHEQYF.

This clone was recorded a few times. The CDR3 sequence is CAIKNRGGDEQYF. As DNA, the CDR3 is TGTGCCATCAAGAACAGGGGGGGCGACGAGCAGTACTTC. V gene TRBV10-3 combines with J gene TRBJ2-7, with D possibly TRBD1 on 8 matching bases. Germline loops: CDR1 ENHRY, CDR2 SYGVKD. The germline V and J ends were trimmed by 7 bases and 5 bases, with 15 bases remaining between them. The CDR3 length is 13 residues.

This chain connects TRBV27 to TRBJ1-2, with TRBD1 matching 10 bases. CDR1 is MNHEY and CDR2 is SMNVEV in the germline V gene (reference sequence). The CDR3 totals 18 residues. V gave up 2 bases and J gave up 2 bases; unmatched junction bases: 11. CDR3 sequence: CASSLIPGQGIGNYGYTF. Written as DNA, the CDR3 is TGTGCCAGCAGTTTAATCCCGGGACAGGGGATAGGGAACTATGGCTACACCTTC.

The chain joins TRBV15 to TRBJ2-5, with D uncertain. The CDR3 has 13 amino acids. V was cut by 4 bases and J by 0 bases, with 6 bases left in between. Germline lookup yields CDR1 LNHNV and CDR2 YYDKDF (reference sequence). This chain's CDR3 is CATSTGNQETQYF. The CDR3 DNA follows: TGTGCCACCAGCACAGGAAACCAAGAGACCCAGTACTTC.

Many counts were recorded for this clone. The chain couples TRBV5-4 to TRBJ1-1, with 7 bases aligning to TRBD1. CDR1 and CDR2 (germline): SGHNT, YYREEE (reference sequence). The junction had 3 bases not matched to a gene; V was cut back by 0 bases and J by 1 base. The CDR3 sequence is 15 residues long. The CDR3 sequence is CASSLASGGNTEAFF. The CDR3 DNA is TGTGCCAGCAGCTTGGCTTCAGGGGGGAACACTGAAGCTTTCTTT.

The rearrangement joins TRBV4-2 to TRBJ2-1; no firm D call. The CDR3 has 16 amino acids. Trimming left V 1 base short and J 0 bases short, with 10 bases between. Germline-derived CDR1 and CDR2 are LGHNA and YNFKEQ. The CDR3 loop is CASSQAISSSYNEQFF. CDR3 nucleotides: TGTGCCAGCAGCCAAGCCATCAGTAGCTCCTACAATGAGCAGTTCTTC.

V usage is TRBV11-3 and J usage is TRBJ1-5, with TRBD1 as a possible D gene (6 bases). The CDR3 totals 18 residues. V gave up 0 bases and J gave up 0 bases, with 15 bases separating them. The germline V gene has CDR1 SGHNT and CDR2 YENEEA. The CDR3 region is CASSLDRGQRLSNQPQHF. Here the CDR3 DNA reads TGTGCCAGCAGCTTAGATCGGGGGCAGAGGCTTAGCAATCAGCCCCAGCATTTT. The entire variable domain, with the rest obtained from reference TRBV11-3 and TRBJ1-5, is as follows: EAGVVQSPRYKIIEKKQPVAFWCNPISGHNTLYWYLQNLGQGPELLIRYENEEAVDDSQLPKDRFSAERLKGVDSTLKIQPAELGDSAVYLCASSLDRGQRLSNQPQHFGDGTRLSIL.

J is TRBJ1-2 and V is TRBV30; D is unresolved. This CDR3 is 13 amino acids long. Per germline, CDR1 GTSNPN and CDR2 SVGIG (reference sequence). V was shortened by 4 bases and J by 4 bases, with 13 bases between the two germline ends. CDR3 amino acids: CAWNEANGYGYTF. As DNA, the CDR3 is TGTGCCTGGAATGAAGCAAATGGCTATGGCTACACCTTC.

The V and J genes are TRBV5-1 and TRBJ2-3, with 8 bases aligning to TRBD1. The CDR3 contains 15 residues. Trimming removed 5 bases from V and 2 bases from J; junction bases left unmatched: 7. Per germline, CDR1 SGHRS and CDR2 YFSETQ. CDR3 sequence: CASRRDRRYTDTQYF. CDR3 in DNA: TGCGCCAGCAGACGGGACAGGAGATACACAGATACGCAGTATTTT.

There are a few counts of this clone. The rearrangement uses TRBV2 and TRBJ2-7; 7 bases are shared with TRBD1. V was clipped by 6 bases and J by 3 bases; unmatched bases: 5. The CDR3 runs to 13 residues. The V gene's germline CDR1 is SNHLY and CDR2 FYNNEI. CDR3 sequence reads: CASRGDSLYEQYF. The CDR3 nucleotides are TGTGCCAGCAGGGGGGACAGCCTCTACGAGCAGTACTTC.

The rearrangement links TRBV5-1 to TRBJ2-1, with TRBD2 matching 9 bases. This CDR3 spans 19 amino acids. The ends lost 1 base at V and 0 bases at J; junction bases unmatched: 11. The germline V gene encodes CDR1 SGHRS and CDR2 YFSETQ. This CDR3 reads CASSLHGASGDPSYNEQFF. The CDR3 nucleotides are TGCGCCAGCAGCTTGCACGGTGCTAGCGGGGACCCCTCCTACAATGAGCAGTTCTTC.

The chain combines TRBV7-2 with TRBJ2-5; 7 bases are shared with TRBD1. Germline V gene data show CDR1 as SGHTA and CDR2 as FQGNSA. This CDR3 comprises 14 residues. Germline trimming cut 4 bases from V and 4 bases from J; bases unmatched to any gene: 6. CDR3 loop: CASSSNRGAETQYF. Here the CDR3 DNA reads TGTGCCAGCAGCTCTAACAGGGGCGCAGAGACCCAGTACTTC.

This rearrangement joins TRBV5-6 to TRBJ2-2; 9 nucleotides line up with TRBD1. CDR3 length: 15 amino acids. Germline V lookup: CDR1 SGHDT, CDR2 YYEEEE. The ends lost 4 bases at V and 0 bases at J; junction bases unmatched: 1. The CDR3 DNA sequence: TGTGCCAGCAGCAGGGACAGGGCGAACACCGGGGAGCTGTTTTTT. As protein: CASSRDRANTGELFF.